This paragraph covers one T cell receptor beta chain sequence. Its antigen is still unknown. The data derive from a study of T cell responses to AZD1222 COVID-19 vaccine. Study-wide results and caveats: Clonal diversity was possibly underestimated; the donors were predominantly white British and more often female.

Using immunoSEQ multiplex PCR, the repertoire was profiled, and TCRdb retains in-frame clones only, with some absent. The sample records about 140,000 clones, roughly 90% being singletons. The CDR3 length is 17 residues. The V end lost 0 bases, the J end lost 4 bases, and 15 bases lay between the germline ends. The germline V gene has CDR1 LNHNV and CDR2 YYDKDF (reference sequence). The origin of this receptor is an adult in good health. Material: peripheral blood, obtained on day 0 of AZD1222 vaccination. The J gene is TRBJ2-2, the V gene TRBV15; tentative D call: TRBD2 (5 bases). CDR3 DNA sequence: TGTGCCACCAGCAGAGATCCCCCTGACTACACCACCGGGGAGCTGTTTTTT. Translation gives CATSRDPPDYTTGELFF. Complete variable domain (other parts from reference TRBV15 and TRBJ2-2): DAMVIQNPRYQVTQFGKPVTLSCSQTLNHNVMYWYQQKSSQAPKLLFHYYDKDFNNEADTPDNFQSRRPNTSFCFLDIRSPGLGDTAMYLCATSRDPPDYTTGELFFGEGSRLTVL.